The rows below give T cell receptor beta chains drawn from one sample of a study of blood T cell repertoires in COVID-19. Libraries were prepared by immunoSEQ multiplex PCR; TCRdb keeps only in-frame clonotypes and omits some of them. The sample holds about 94,000 clones, around 74% seen once. Input material: peripheral blood. The receptors stem from a man between 65 and 85 years old with COVID-19, enrolled during active disease. The CDR3 runs from the conserved cysteine through the conserved F or W. The D gene is left open where the match is weak. Some rows mark clone size as missing; the rest say once, few, many or name a class of expanded clone.

DNA,CDR3,D,size,V,J
TGCAGCGTTGTACTAGCGGGAGGAGGCACAGATACGCAGTATTTT,CSVVLAGGGTDTQYF,TRBD2,-,TRBV29-1,TRBJ2-3
TGTGCCAGCGAACTGGGGGACACTATCCCGCAGTTCTTC,CASELGDTIPQFF,-,few,TRBV12-3/TRBV12-4,TRBJ2-1
TGTGCCAGCTCACCGCTCGGGACAGGGTATGAAAAACTGTTTTTT,CASSPLGTGYEKLFF,TRBD1,once,TRBV18,TRBJ1-4
TGTGCCAGCAGCCACGACAGGGGGCGGGAGACCCAGTACTTC,CASSHDRGRETQYF,TRBD1,-,TRBV7-2,TRBJ2-5
TGTGCCAGCAGCCTAACAGGGGTCACTGAAGCTTTCTTT,CASSLTGVTEAFF,TRBD1,few,TRBV3-1/TRBV3-2,TRBJ1-1
TGCGCCAGCTGGAAAGCGGGAGGGAGCACAGATACGCAGTATTTT,CASWKAGGSTDTQYF,TRBD2,-,TRBV5-1,TRBJ2-3
TGTGCCACCAGTGATGCGGGAGGGCGGGAGACCCAGTACTTC,CATSDAGGRETQYF,TRBD2,once,TRBV24-1,TRBJ2-5
TGTGCCAGCAGCCAAGCGCAGACAGGGCCTGAAAAACTGTTTTTT,CASSQAQTGPEKLFF,TRBD1,-,TRBV4-2,TRBJ1-4
TGCAGTGCTAGTGGGGGAGTCGCCTACGAGCAGTACTTC,CSASGGVAYEQYF,-,-,TRBV20-1,TRBJ2-7
TGTGCCAGCTCACCTGCCGGGACAGTGAATCAGCCCCAGCATTTT,CASSPAGTVNQPQHF,TRBD1,-,TRBV18,TRBJ1-5
TGTGCCAGCAGACTAGATTCGCTTTACTACAATGAGCAGTTCTTC,CASRLDSLYYNEQFF,-,-,TRBV19,TRBJ2-1
TGTGCCAGCAGCCGAGAGGGTCTAGCGGGAGAATGGCAGTTCTTC,CASSREGLAGEWQFF,TRBD2,once,TRBV7-3,TRBJ2-1
TGTGCCAGCAGTCCCTACCGCCCTAAACAGGGGAAAGATGAAAAACTGTTTTTT,CASSPYRPKQGKDEKLFF,TRBD1,few,TRBV28,TRBJ1-4
TGTGCCAGCAAAGGACTAGCGGGAGGGCCGGGCACCGGGGAGCTGTTTTTT,CASKGLAGGPGTGELFF,TRBD2,few,TRBV27,TRBJ2-2
TGTGCCAGCAGCGTAGATTTCCGCGGCGAGCAGTACTTC,CASSVDFRGEQYF,-,-,TRBV9,TRBJ2-7
TGTGCCAGCTCCCGGGGGGCAGCGGAACAAGAGACCCAGTACTTC,CASSRGAAEQETQYF,-,-,TRBV18,TRBJ2-5
TGCGCCAGCAGCTTGGGCCCGGGGGGAACCGGGCTGGGGACCGAGCAGTACTTC,CASSLGPGGTGLGTEQYF,TRBD2,-,TRBV5-1,TRBJ2-7
TGTGCCAGCAGTTTCACGGGGAACACTGAAGCTTTCTTT,CASSFTGNTEAFF,-,few,TRBV27,TRBJ1-1
TGTGCCAGCAGTTTACGAGGGAACAATCAGCCCCAGCATTTT,CASSLRGNNQPQHF,-,-,TRBV27,TRBJ1-5
TGTGCCAGCAAGCTGCCCGCACCAGATACGCAGTATTTT,CASKLPAPDTQYF,-,-,TRBV6-5,TRBJ2-3
TGTGCCAGTAGTATAGTTGGAGGGGCCGCCGGGGAGCTGTTTTTT,CASSIVGGAAGELFF,-,-,TRBV19,TRBJ2-2
TGTGCCAGCAGTTACTCCCCAGGGGGGAGCAATGAGCAGTTCTTC,CASSYSPGGSNEQFF,-,-,TRBV6-6,TRBJ2-1
TGTGCCAGCAGCCCCGGTCTTGGGTCAGGGCCCTACGAGCAGTACTTC,CASSPGLGSGPYEQYF,-,few,TRBV13,TRBJ2-7
TGTGCCAGCAGCTTAGTCCCAGGTAATAGCAATCAGCCCCAGCATTTT,CASSLVPGNSNQPQHF,-,-,TRBV7-2,TRBJ1-5
TGCGCCAGCAGCCAAGAGGGCCAAACAGGTATCAACACCGGGGAGCTGTTTTTT,CASSQEGQTGINTGELFF,-,once,TRBV4-3,TRBJ2-2
TGCGCCAGCGGCCCAGGACAGGCTAATAATGAAAAACTGTTTTTT,CASGPGQANNEKLFF,TRBD1,-,TRBV4-3,TRBJ1-4